These 21 T cell receptor beta chains share one sample of origin, sequenced in a study of cytomegalovirus exposure and HLA in healthy donors. 13 Jbeta primers and 60 Vbeta primers were used for the PCR. Profiled with immunoSEQ multiplex PCR; TCRdb holds only in-frame clones, not every one. Seen in this sample are around 140,000 clones; the ten most common clones hold 1.5% to 1.8%. The sequenced material came from PBMCs. The receptor source for this set is a middle-aged woman in good health and CMV-seronegative.

The V gene is TRBV7-2, the J gene TRBJ2-1, with 8 bases aligning to TRBD1. CDR1 and CDR2 from the germline V gene are SGHTA and FQGNSA. This CDR3 is built from 13 residues. With 5 bases clipped from V and 10 bases from J, the junction kept 7 bases outside the gene matches. CDR3 amino acids: CASSVIRGREQFF. Here the CDR3 DNA reads TGTGCCAGCAGCGTTATCAGGGGGCGGGAGCAGTTCTTC.

The chain links TRBV19 to TRBJ2-7; 9 positions match TRBD1. V trimming: 3 bases; J trimming: 4 bases; junction bases outside the gene matches: 1. Germline loops: CDR1 LNHDA, CDR2 SQIVND (reference sequence). The CDR3 totals 13 residues. CDR3 bases: TGTGCCAGTAGTATCGGGACAGGGTACGAGCAGTACGTC. It encodes CASSIGTGYEQYV.

V usage is TRBV29-1 and J usage is TRBJ1-5; unclear D gene. CDR1 is SQVTM and CDR2 is ANQGSEA in the germline V gene. This CDR3 contains 12 residues. Trimming pared 7 bases from V and 5 bases from J, leaving 12 bases between. The CDR3 is CSARTPDQPQHF. CDR3 in DNA: TGCAGCGCACGAACTCCTGATCAGCCCCAGCATTTT. Drawing the rest from reference TRBV29-1 and TRBJ1-5, the complete variable domain is SAVISQKPSRDICQRGTSLTIQCQVDSQVTMMFWYRQQPGQSLTLIATANQGSEATYESGFVIDKFPISRPNLTFSTLTVSNMSPEDSSIYLCSARTPDQPQHFGDGTRLSIL.

This chain connects TRBV29-1 to TRBJ1-1, with a weak D call TRBD1 (5 bases). There are 13 residues in the CDR3. Trimming took off 4 bases at V and 3 bases at J, with 12 bases between the two ends. CDR1 is SQVTM and CDR2 is ANQGSEA in the germline V gene. The CDR3 is CSVGSRQYTEAFF. Written as DNA, the CDR3 is TGCAGCGTTGGGAGTAGACAGTACACTGAAGCTTTCTTT.

V usage is TRBV28 and J usage is TRBJ1-4; 9 nucleotides align to TRBD1. After removal of 5 bases from V and 3 bases from J, the junction contained 10 bases not matched to a gene. Germline V gene data show CDR1 as MDHEN and CDR2 as SYDVKM. The CDR3 runs to 17 residues. For the CDR3, the DNA is TGTGCCAGCAGTGCCTACAGGGGGCGGCCGGCTAATGAAAAACTGTTTTTT. The encoded protein is CASSAYRGRPANEKLFF.

The rearrangement uses TRBV9 and TRBJ1-4, with 8 bases fitting TRBD1. This CDR3 has 15 residues. Germline loops: CDR1 SGDLS, CDR2 YYNGEE. The V and J ends lost 0 bases and 7 bases, in that order; junction bases with no gene match: 5. DNA for the CDR3: TGTGCCAGCAGCGTAGGAGACAGGGGAACTGAAAAACTGTTTTTT. It is translated as CASSVGDRGTEKLFF.

The chain links TRBV4-2 to TRBJ2-1; 9 bases map to TRBD2. Germline assignment: CDR1 LGHNA and CDR2 YNFKEQ. Losses at the gene ends were 4 bases for V and 1 base for J; bases not matched to a gene: 2. This CDR3 is built from 15 residues. The CDR3 DNA follows: TGTGCCAGCAGCCCGACTAGCGGTTCCTACAATGAGCAGTTCTTC. Translated, it gives CASSPTSGSYNEQFF.

V and J are TRBV19 and TRBJ2-3, with D possibly TRBD1 on 5 matching bases. V shed 5 bases and J shed 1 base, with 10 bases lying between them. In germline, CDR1 is LNHDA, CDR2 SQIVND (reference sequence). The CDR3 is made up of 14 amino acids. The CDR3 here is CASSVTGGTDTQYF. CDR3 DNA sequence: TGTGCCAGTAGTGTCACAGGAGGCACAGATACGCAGTATTTT.

This chain connects TRBV6-5 to TRBJ2-7, with D possibly being TRBD2 (6 bases). Trimming cost V 2 bases and J 5 bases, with 16 bases left between them. Germline CDR1 MNHEY, CDR2 SVGAGI. The CDR3 loop spans 15 amino acids. The CDR3 DNA reads as TGTGCCAGCAGTTACCGTGGTGGGGGGACGAACGAGCAGTACTTC. Encoded protein: CASSYRGGGTNEQYF.

The rearrangement uses TRBV28 and TRBJ1-2; 8 bases agree with TRBD1. Trimming took 3 bases from V and 4 from J; bases not matched to a gene: 7. Germline V CDR1 and CDR2: MDHEN, SYDVKM. CDR3 length equals 15 residues. This CDR3 is CASSFPRTGTYGYTF. The CDR3 DNA follows: TGTGCCAGCAGTTTCCCTAGGACAGGGACCTATGGCTACACCTTC.

The chain uses TRBV7-9 and TRBJ1-4, with D hard to call. This CDR3 has 12 amino acids. Germline V lookup: CDR1 SEHNR, CDR2 FQNEAQ (reference sequence). Trimming left V 1 base short and J 8 bases short, with 5 bases between. The CDR3 is CASSLGHEKLFF. In nucleotides, the CDR3 is TGTGCCAGCAGCTTAGGACACGAAAAACTGTTTTTT.

In the case of this clone: Relative to the germline gene, one junction end is altered; a read error may explain this. This chain uses TRBV6-1 with TRBJ2-5; D not certain. This CDR3 contains 15 residues. The germline CDR1 and CDR2 sequences are MNHNS and SASEGT. CDR3: CASSVAGPRQGTQYF. The DNA for the CDR3 is TGTGCCAGCAGTGTGGCAGGCCCTCGCCAAGGGACCCAGTACTTC.

V and J are TRBV7-8 and TRBJ2-3; the D gene is possibly TRBD1 (5 bases). Germline V gene sequence: CDR1 SGHVS, CDR2 FQNEAQ. V lost 3 bases, J lost 2 bases, and 9 bases lay in between. The CDR3 length is 14 residues. The CDR3 DNA reads as TGTGCCAGCAGCTTTCAGGGTTCCACAGATACGCAGTATTTT. The encoded protein is CASSFQGSTDTQYF.

V gene TRBV6-1 combines with J gene TRBJ1-5; 9 bases agree with TRBD1. V dropped 3 bases and J dropped 4; count of bases not matched to a gene: 4. The V gene's germline CDR1 is MNHNS and CDR2 SASEGT. CDR3 length: 15 amino acids. The CDR3 protein is CASSDGTGRNQPQHF. The CDR3 nucleotides read TGTGCCAGCAGTGATGGGACAGGGCGGAATCAGCCCCAGCATTTT.

The V call is TRBV28, the J call TRBJ2-7, with TRBD1 matching 11 bases. The germline CDR1 and CDR2 sequences are MDHEN and SYDVKM. This CDR3 region has 14 residues. V shed 6 bases, J shed 5 bases, and the junction held 6 bases outside the gene matches. The CDR3 reads CASSTGTGGHEQYV. The DNA for the CDR3 is TGTGCCAGCAGCACCGGGACAGGGGGTCACGAGCAGTACGTC.

V and J are TRBV5-1 and TRBJ1-1; maybe TRBD1 (5 bases). Trimming took off 3 bases at V and 2 bases at J, with 11 bases between the two ends. The germline gives CDR1 SGHRS, CDR2 YFSETQ. CDR3 length: 14 amino acids. The DNA for the CDR3 is TGCGCCAGCAGCTGGGGGGAGTCTAACACTGAAGCTTTCTTT. This encodes CASSWGESNTEAFF.

V is TRBV6-4 and J is TRBJ1-1; possibly TRBD1 for D (5 bases). V was pared by 6 bases and J by 2 bases, with 22 bases between. CDR1 MRHNA and CDR2 SNTAGT come from the germline V gene. The CDR3 is 17 amino acids. DNA of the CDR3: TGTGCCAGCAGCAGTCACTATACGCGGGGGGTCAACACTGAAGCTTTCTTT. Translated: CASSSHYTRGVNTEAFF.

V and J are TRBV2 and TRBJ2-3, with a tentative D call TRBD1 (6 bases). V was clipped by 10 bases and J by 2 bases, with 16 bases between them. CDR3 size: 14 residues. Germline-derived CDR1 and CDR2 are SNHLY and FYNNEI. CDR3 sequence reads: CANTQGWSTDTQYF. In nucleotides, the CDR3 is TGTGCCAATACACAGGGTTGGTCCACAGATACGCAGTATTTT. Full variable domain (rest looked up from reference TRBV2 and TRBJ2-3): EPEVTQTPSHQVTQMGQEVILRCVPISNHLYFYWYRQILGQKVEFLVSFYNNEISEKSEIFDDQFSVERPDGSNFTLKIRSTKLEDSAMYFCANTQGWSTDTQYFGPGTRLTVL.

The chain uses TRBV6-4 and TRBJ1-1, with TRBD1 as a possible D gene (5 bases). V was trimmed by 2 bases and J by 11 bases, leaving 12 bases between them. Germline CDR1 is MRHNA and CDR2 is SNTAGT. The CDR3 sequence is 12 residues long. The CDR3 region is CASSDGGGLAFF. CDR3 DNA sequence: TGTGCCAGCAGTGACGGGGGGGGACTCGCTTTCTTT.

In DNA form, the CDR3 reads TGTGCCAGCAGCTTAACCCGGGGGGGCACCGGGGAGCTGTTTTTT. It is translated as CASSLTRGGTGELFF. The J gene is TRBJ2-2, the V gene TRBV7-2; 8 bases match TRBD2. V lost 2 bases and J lost 4; bases outside the gene matches: 3. The CDR3 consists of 15 residues. Germline V gene lookup returns CDR1 SGHTA and CDR2 FQGNSA.

V is TRBV9 and J is TRBJ2-2; possible D gene TRBD2, 5 bases. Per the germline V gene, CDR1 is SGDLS and CDR2 is YYNGEE. This CDR3 region has 14 residues. V was trimmed by 4 bases and J by 5 bases, leaving 12 bases between them. The DNA of the CDR3 is TGTGCCAGCAGCCCAGATCGAGGGACCGGGGAGCTGTTTTTT. Protein: CASSPDRGTGELFF.